This T cell receptor beta chain was captured by sequencing in a study of cytomegalovirus exposure and HLA in healthy donors. Study at large: An analysis done earlier identified approximately 120 million unique TCR beta sequences from 150 million to 200 million T cells.

Germline V gene sequence: CDR1 MDHEN, CDR2 SYDVKM. After removal of 2 bases from V and 4 bases from J, the junction contained 8 bases not matched to a gene. CDR3 length: 16 amino acids. The PCR contained 60 Vbeta and 13 Jbeta primers. Assay: immunoSEQ multiplex PCR; the TCRdb copy retains only in-frame clones and omits some. The sample lists 200,000 to 300,000 clones; 84% were seen once. Notes on this clone: Its antigen remains unknown.

Study outcomes and limitations: Later work found that TCR association rates differed between HLA loci; DRB1 had the most and HLA-C the fewest. The study labeled 150 or so TCR beta chains cytomegalovirus-associated. Across donors, sequencing depth was assumed by presence/absence analyses to be roughly uniform.

The sample consisted of PBMCs. The chain carries TRBV28 and TRBJ2-3, with 8 bases matching TRBD2. The origin of this receptor is a woman aged 40-49 years in good health and CMV-seropositive. The CDR3 DNA sequence: TGTGCCAGCAGTTTACCGGGAGGGCCGGGGTCAGATACGCAGTATTTT. Its protein is CASSLPGGPGSDTQYF.